This entry describes one T cell receptor (beta chain). What antigen it recognizes has not been identified. Base qualities are not provided; no much larger clone lies one nucleotide away. The same CDR3 can be traced to other DNA sequences in this sample. The trim is 0 bases for V and 2 bases for J, with a gap of 5 bases between the germline ends. Taken from cysteine to phenylalanine, the CDR3 has 13 residues. Solely the CDR3 DNA is kept, with 39 bases framed from the first base. CDR1 and CDR2 (SGHRS, YFSETQ) derive from the germline V gene. The cohort comprised around 700 healthy bone marrow donors. At the time of sampling, every cohort member was nominally healthy, though immune exposures that went unrecorded were likely present. The donor tested CMV seropositive and was one of the 289 seropositive cohort members. A peripheral blood sample was collected from each donor, and TCR beta sequencing was performed on peripheral blood mononuclear cells. The Qiagen DNeasy Blood Extraction Kit was used to extract genomic DNA from the blood cell samples.

This specimen comes from a study of cytomegalovirus exposure and HLA in healthy donors (TCRdb year 2017). The study in broad terms: According to an earlier analysis of 550 to 700 of the donors, about 170 million T cells yielded 90 million to 140 million unique TCR beta sequences and 276 Gb of sequence data. Roughly 300 gigabases of sequencing data and around 80 million unique TCR sequences made up an early release that covered approximately 650 HLA-typed donors. Among the approximately 420 genotyped donors, approximately 76% belonged to the genetic ancestry cluster associated with self-reported Caucasian donors. The study was designed to test whether signatures of past pathogen exposure could be identified by cataloging public T cell receptors. The T cell repertoires of 666 subjects were profiled by immunosequencing and related to cytomegalovirus serostatus. Along with the approximately 700-subject first cohort, a separate validation cohort of over a hundred different subjects was used. The study combined high-throughput TCR immunosequencing, statistical association of individual TCRs with disease status, and machine learning to predict cytomegalovirus infection status. To study patterns of TCR occurrence, a later analysis re-analyzed previously published TCR beta repertoires from 666 donors and added high-resolution HLA genotyping. In the later analysis, no new phenotypic data were used to find candidate immune exposures; instead, reliance was placed on TCR beta sequences and their occurrence across donors. To decide whether each TCR beta V gene segment behaved as functional or pseudogenic, an earlier analysis of several hundred of the donors relied on high-throughput TCR beta sequencing. Donor age, sex, ethnicity and CMV serostatus were collected together with the repertoire data. In a later genetic analysis, genome-wide SNP genotypes for about 55% of the roughly 700 donors were used, and that subset was treated as a discovery cohort. Every discovery cohort repertoire had been produced on one sequencing platform. HLA typing covered class I and class II loci at four-digit resolution. Typing coverage varied by locus: roughly 629-640 donors for A, B, C, DRB1 and DQB1; roughly 520 for DQA1; around 570 for DPA1; 450 to 480 for DPB1. Roughly five DR-DQ haplotypes were treated as single units for association and clustering because of strong linkage in the cohort. Across 398 genotyped donors of the cohort, an average of roughly 200,000 unique TCR beta nucleotide sequences per donor were sequenced, and 15% to 20% of those sequences were non-productive. Overall results and qualifications from the work: An earlier analysis of 587 of the donors showed that most TCR beta V segments appeared in productive rearrangements either about 87% or about 30% of the time, which broadly matched IMGT annotations. Cytomegalovirus status was reported to be diagnosed by the classifier with high specificity and sensitivity in both the original and validation cohorts. In a later analysis, TCR association rates were found to vary across HLA loci, with the most associated TCRs seen for DRB1 alleles and the fewest for HLA-C alleles. While some public TCRs were present in many individuals, most TCR sequences turned up only very rarely across donors. Roughly uniform sequencing depth across donors was assumed in presence/absence analyses, although this assumption may not hold. Because counts were too low, approximately 15 rarely observed V segments, including chromosome 9 orphons, were excluded from the earlier analysis of 587 of the donors. A cluster of highly shared sequence variants was judged likely to be a technical artifact of the sequencing pipeline. In the study, around 150 TCR beta chains were listed as associated with cytomegalovirus. In a later analysis, HLA-associated TCR beta chains were found to be more clonally expanded and to have lower generation probabilities than equally common non-associated chains. Because HLA typing was missing for some donors at each locus, association tests included only the typed subset. In a later analysis, several top co-occurrence clusters were reported to appear linked to parvovirus B19, influenza, CMV and Epstein-Barr virus. It was suggested by the authors that the approach could potentially be generalized to other disease states and immunological phenotypes. CMV serostatus was the only immune exposure information available for the cohort. Compared with the 666-donor mean, donors in an Asian-associated ancestry cluster had fewer N-insertions in productive TCRs, according to a later genetic analysis. In vitro tests confirmed that a few of the cytomegalovirus-associated TCR beta chains recognize cytomegalovirus antigens. In a later genetic analysis, a missense DCLRE1C variant was associated with V-gene and J-gene trimming of TCR beta chains, and the association was replicated in an independent cohort. In this cohort, only TCR beta chains were sequenced, and detectable features were limited by the absence of alpha or paired-chain data. A further reported finding was that TCR beta sequences accurately predicted the HLA-A and HLA-B alleles for most subjects in the first cohort. When HLA alleles, especially DR and DQ, strongly co-occurred, TCR associations were difficult to assign to individual alleles. In a later analysis, most CMV-associated TCR beta chains were found to appear HLA-restricted, with HLA associations seemingly driven largely by CMV exposure. Linkage disequilibrium might explain the correlated functional status among segregating V segments, but an unknown experimental factor could not be ruled out. Because the 87-base-pair reads could not distinguish some IMGT-functional V segments, including TRBV6-2 and TRBV6-3, those segments were excluded. A later analysis associated about 17,000 TCR beta sequences with specific HLA alleles at a false discovery rate of 0.05.

Library preparation used the immunoSEQ multiplex PCR assay. A mixture of 60 forward primers for TCR Vbeta segments and 13 reverse primers for TCR Jbeta segments was used in the multiplex PCR. Amplification of the CDR3 region of rearranged TCR beta genes was performed with a multiplex PCR assay on genomic DNA. The Illumina HiSeq System was used to sequence the amplified TCR beta libraries as 87-base-pair reads. The source study handled its data this way. Across the 700 or so repertoires, a later analysis counted some 80 million unique TCR beta chains, roughly 11 million of which were shared by at least two donors. To remove PCR and sequencing errors, raw reads were error-corrected and collapsed into unique sequences using a nearest-neighbor algorithm that merged closely related sequences. To assign V, D and J gene segments, CDR3 sequences were aligned to IMGT reference sequences. For a sequence to be retained, at least a six-nucleotide match to both a V gene segment and a J gene segment was required. A rearrangement was called productive if the CDR3 had no stop codons and remained in frame with V and J, and every other rearrangement was called non-productive. CDR3 was defined according to IMGT convention as the region running from the second conserved V-encoded cysteine to the conserved J-encoded phenylalanine. The earlier analysis of roughly 590 of the donors excluded sequences that lacked an unambiguous match to a single V gene segment. In an earlier analysis of almost 600 of the donors, a V segment was called functional when productive rearrangements were above 56.7%, and segregating when the standard deviation between donors exceeded 5%. A statistical classification framework was built for diagnosing cytomegalovirus status from the catalog of TCR beta chain sequences. In a later analysis, V and J genes were assigned by comparing TCR nucleotide sequences against IMGT/GENE-DB human TR gene sequences. The TCRdist pipeline was used in a later analysis to assign CDR3 sequences and most-parsimonious VDJ recombination scenarios. In a later analysis, every TCR beta chain was defined by the combination of its CDR3 amino acid sequence and its V-gene family, and reads without a unique V-gene family were dropped. A later analysis removed 550 to 650 highly shared, low-generation-probability nucleotide sequences to deal with suspected cross-contamination and a sequencing artifact. A later analysis calculated a clonal expansion index for each public chain from normalized within-repertoire ranks of inferred template counts. Generation probabilities in a later analysis came from a VDJ recombination model fitted to out-of-frame rearrangements, and those results were checked against IGoR. In a later analysis, TCR-TCR, TCR-HLA and TCR-CMV co-occurrence was scored with hypergeometric tests, and a repertoire-size bias correction was applied to TCR pairs. To estimate false discovery rates, a later analysis permuted the HLA or CMV assignments 20 times. In a later analysis, co-occurring TCRs were grouped using DBSCAN, and TCRdist sequence similarity was added for clustering within HLA-allele-positive subsets. Co-occurrence clustering excluded repertoires with fewer than 30,000 or more than 120,000 public chains, plus five with anomalous nucleotide sharing. TCRdb provides this immuneACCESS table in a form limited to in-frame rearrangements. Some clones are lacking; in checked studies, under half of them reflect an unresolved V gene, and why the rest are absent is not known. That table furnishes V, J and clone size, whereas the DNA furnished D and trimming. The table for this sample lists about 140,000 clones; roughly 74% of them were counted only once. In total, the top ten clones hold over 2% of the sample.

The chain links TRBV5-1 with TRBJ2-5; the D gene cannot be resolved reliably. This receptor was taken from a woman aged 18-29 years in good health and CMV-seropositive. The specimen was PBMCs. CDR3 reads: CASSLGQQETQYF. The nucleotides read TGCGCCAGCAGCTTGGGTCAGCAAGAGACCCAGTACTTC.